This TCR beta chain comes out of a study of response to subunit inactivated influenza vaccine. Study-level results: The authors proposed limited new T cell recruitment per seasonal influenza vaccination.

TCRdb reanalysed the RT-PCR reads using MiXCR and keeps one entry per CDR3 protein. The repertoire includes 490,000 or so distinct CDR3 sequences, approximately 7.6% of them detected once, and roughly 13% sits in the top ten. CDR1 is DFQATT, CDR2 SNEGSKA, per germline (reference sequence). The CDR3 loop spans 13 amino acids. With respect to this clonotype: Antigen unknown. One end of the junction fails to match germline, which may point to a read error.

Material: PBMCs from blood, obtained around 2 years after vaccination. The chain combines TRBV20-1 with TRBJ1-5; D not certain. The receptor comes from a man between 50 and 75 years old who received an inactivated influenza vaccine. This chain's CDR3 is CSAGTTSNQPRHF. DNA of the CDR3: TGCAGTGCAGGAACGACCAGCAATCAGCCCCGGCATTTT.